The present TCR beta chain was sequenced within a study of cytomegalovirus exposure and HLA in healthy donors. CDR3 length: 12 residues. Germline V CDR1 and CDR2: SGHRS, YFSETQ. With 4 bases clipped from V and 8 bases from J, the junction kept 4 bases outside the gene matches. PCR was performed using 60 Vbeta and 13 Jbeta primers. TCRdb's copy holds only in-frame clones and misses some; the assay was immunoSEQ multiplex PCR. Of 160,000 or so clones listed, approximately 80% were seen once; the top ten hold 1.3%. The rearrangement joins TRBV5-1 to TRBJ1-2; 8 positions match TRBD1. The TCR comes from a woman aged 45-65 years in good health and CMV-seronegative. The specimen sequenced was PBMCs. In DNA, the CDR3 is TGCGCCAGCAGCCCGGACAGGGAAGGCTACACCTTC. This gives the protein CASSPDREGYTF. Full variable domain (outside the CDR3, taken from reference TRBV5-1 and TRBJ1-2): KAGVTQTPRYLIKTRGQQVTLSCSPISGHRSVSWYQQTPGQGLQFLFEYFSETQRNKGNFPGRFSGRQFSNSRSEMNVSTLELGDSALYLCASSPDREGYTFGSGTRLTVV.